This TCR beta chain was identified during a study of T-cell reconstitution after alpha-beta-depleted transplantation in children. Molecular barcoding with unique molecular identifiers was used for the TCRbeta library. TCRdb analysed the PCR reads with MiXCR anew, one entry per CDR3 protein. Of hundreds of thousands of distinct CDR3 sequences detected, approximately 15% appear once; the ten largest clones hold 1.1%. Germline V gene sequence: CDR1 MNHEY, CDR2 SMNVEV (reference sequence). The V end lost 3 bases, the J end lost 7 bases, and 9 bases lay between the germline ends. CDR3 length equals 12 residues.

The chain is built from TRBV27 and TRBJ1-1, with a tentative D call TRBD1 (5 bases). The sequencing used PBMCs from the stem cell graft donor, collected from the stem cell graft. The sequence was collected from a human donor who donated a stem cell graft to a child with acute myeloid leukemia. CDR3 sequence (DNA): TGTGCCAGCAGTTTCCCCGACAGTGAAGCTTTCTTT. This translates into CASSFPDSEAFF.